This TCR beta chain was captured by sequencing in a study of blood T cell repertoires in COVID-19. Study context: Whether acute or convalescent, the COVID-19 samples came from the United States, Italy and Spain. In each case, the material was cDNA or gDNA derived from T cells, B-cell-depleted T cells, or PBMCs.

The CDR3 covers 11 residues. Trimming shortened V by 4 bases and J by 9 bases, and 7 bases separated the two germline ends. Under the authors' procedure: Amplified reference gene primers provided the basis for estimating nucleated cell counts. This table comes from immunoSEQ multiplex PCR, and its TCRdb copy is limited to in-frame clones, with some not included. That table supplies the V and J calls and clone size; D and trimming were determined from the DNA. The sample lists some 200,000 clones; 65% to 90% were seen once. The TCR originated in a middle-aged woman who had recovered from COVID-19. The sequenced material came from peripheral blood. The gene calls are TRBV12-3 or TRBV12-4 and TRBJ1-5; D uncertain. The CDR3: CASSSPGPQHF. As DNA, the CDR3 is TGTGCCAGCAGTTCCCCCGGGCCCCAGCATTTT.